One sample yielded the 17 T cell receptor beta chains listed below, sequenced in a study of T cells in Graves' hyperthyroidism and ophthalmopathy. The investigators amplified TCR beta CDR3 regions from RNA transcripts. A set of HTBI primers served as the primers for a first-round RT-PCR of the TCR CDR3. MiXCR was run by TCRdb on the multiplex PCR reads, yielding one entry per CDR3 protein. Among about 380,000 distinct CDR3 sequences listed, approximately 15% were seen once. Sequenced input: blood. All receptors derive from a man aged 25 to 40 with Graves' hyperthyroidism that later progressed to Graves' ophthalmopathy.

The table lists this clonotype with a few counts. This chain connects TRBV10-3 to TRBJ2-2; D unresolved. The germline V gene has CDR1 ENHRY and CDR2 SYGVKD. V lost 0 bases and J lost 1, with 3 bases in between. The CDR3 runs to 14 residues. The CDR3 protein is CAISESGNTGELFF. The CDR3 coding sequence is TGTGCCATCAGTGAGTCTGGGAACACCGGGGAGCTGTTTTTT.

Worth noting for this clonotype: Possible read error: a much larger clone is one base away. The chain couples TRBV20-1 to TRBJ2-3, with a tentative D call TRBD1 (6 bases). The end of the DNA fits TRBJ1-5 better, so the J call may be wrong. From germline, CDR1 is DFQATT and CDR2 SNEGSKA (reference sequence). This CDR3 has 16 residues. CDR3 sequence reads: CSATAVGAGAADTQHF. CDR3 sequence (DNA): TGCAGTGCTACTGCGGTGGGAGCGGGGGCCGCAGATACGCAGCATTTT.

This clonotype was detected ten times or more. The chain combines TRBV7-9 with TRBJ1-2; 7 positions agree with TRBD1. CDR3 size: 15 residues. Trimming removed 4 bases from V and 0 bases from J; junction bases left unmatched: 5. CDR1 is SEHNR and CDR2 is FQNEAQ in the germline V gene (reference sequence). CDR3 protein: CASSSTGDSNYGYTF. CDR3 DNA: TGTGCCAGCAGCTCAACAGGGGACTCTAACTATGGCTACACCTTC.

This clonotype was counted ten times or more. The V and J genes are TRBV7-2 and TRBJ1-1; D unclear. V was trimmed by 4 bases and J by 0 bases, leaving 18 bases between them. Germline values: CDR1 SGHTA, CDR2 FQGNSA. CDR3 length equals 17 residues. The CDR3 DNA reads as TGTGCCAGCAGCTCATGGATTATGAGAACTATGAACACTGAAGCTTTCTTT. Residues: CASSSWIMRTMNTEAFF.

This clonotype was recorded a few times. The chain is built from TRBV7-9 and TRBJ2-4, with 7 bases matching TRBD1. The CDR3 covers 14 residues. Germline CDR1 is SEHNR and CDR2 is FQNEAQ (reference sequence). The V segment lost 5 bases and the J segment 4 bases; nucleotides outside the gene matches: 5. In nucleotides, the CDR3 is TGTGCCAGCAGCGACCGGGACAGAAAAAACATTCAGTACTTC. Its translation: CASSDRDRKNIQYF.

This clonotype has more than one count but fewer than ten. The chain uses TRBV20-1 and TRBJ1-2, with D possibly TRBD1 on 6 matching bases. Germline V gives CDR1 DFQATT, CDR2 SNEGSKA (reference sequence). The CDR3 consists of 13 residues. V was cut by 4 bases and J by 7 bases, with 16 bases left in between. CDR3: CSATPGTRGGYTF. Written as DNA, the CDR3 is TGCAGTGCTACACCCGGGACCAGGGGTGGCTACACCTTC.

The CDR3 here is CASSLGDRRDSPLHF. For the CDR3, the DNA is TGCGCCAGCAGCTTGGGGGACCGACGGGATTCACCCCTCCACTTT. This chain links TRBV5-1 with TRBJ1-6; maybe TRBD1 (5 bases). This CDR3 contains 15 residues. V was cut by 0 bases and J by 8 bases, with 12 bases left in between. Per germline, CDR1 SGHRS and CDR2 YFSETQ. Full variable domain (remainder filled in from reference TRBV5-1 and TRBJ1-6): KAGVTQTPRYLIKTRGQQVTLSCSPISGHRSVSWYQQTPGQGLQFLFEYFSETQRNKGNFPGRFSGRQFSNSRSEMNVSTLELGDSALYLCASSLGDRRDSPLHFGNGTRLTVT.

The J gene is TRBJ1-4, the V gene TRBV5-1, with D unclear. Trimming took 0 bases from V and 6 from J, leaving 12 bases between them. The CDR3 has 15 residues. CDR1 and CDR2 (germline): SGHRS, YFSETQ. The chain's CDR3 is CASSLVGGPYEKLFF. CDR3 DNA: TGCGCCAGCAGCTTGGTGGGCGGCCCGTATGAAAAACTGTTTTTT.

This clonotype was seen many times. The rearrangement uses TRBV28 and TRBJ1-1, with D possibly being TRBD1 (5 bases). V was clipped by 1 base and J by 11 bases, with 11 bases between them. The CDR3 runs 12 residues. CDR1 MDHEN and CDR2 SYDVKM come from the germline V gene. The CDR3 loop is CASSLSPRDAFF. For the CDR3, the DNA is TGTGCCAGCAGTTTATCTCCCAGGGACGCTTTCTTT.

Regarding this clonotype: A much larger clone differs by one base, so this may be a read error. CDR3 DNA sequence: TGTGCCAGAAGCGCCGGGCGCGCCTACGAGCAGTACTTC. Translated: CARSAGRAYEQYF. The chain employs TRBV5-6 and TRBJ2-7; D unclear. The CDR3 extends over 13 amino acids. Between the trimmed V and J ends, which lost 8 bases and 2 bases, there was a span of 14 bases. Germline CDR1 is SGHDT and CDR2 is YYEEEE.

This clonotype was detected many times. The V gene is TRBV3-1, the J gene TRBJ2-5; 13 nucleotides match TRBD2. The CDR3 contains 16 residues. V was pared by 6 bases and J by 2 bases, with 6 bases of the junction left unmatched. CDR1 and CDR2 from the germline V gene are LGHDT and YNNKEL (reference sequence). CDR3 nucleotides: TGTGCCAGCAGTCCCAGACTAGCGGGGGGACAAGAGACCCAGTACTTC. Amino acids: CASSPRLAGGQETQYF.

This clonotype was observed at least ten times. V and J are TRBV20-1 and TRBJ2-1; the D call may be TRBD1 or TRBD2 (6 bases each). CDR1 and CDR2 (germline): DFQATT, SNEGSKA (reference sequence). V was clipped by 3 bases and J by 7 bases, with 22 bases between them. The CDR3 sequence is 16 residues long. The CDR3 nucleotides are TGCAGTGCTAGGGATTTTTTGGCTACAGGGAGGAATGAGCAGTTCTTC. Translating it yields CSARDFLATGRNEQFF.

This clonotype was seen repeatedly, ten times or more. The rearrangement joins TRBV20-1 to TRBJ2-3, with unresolved D. V lost 8 bases and J lost 0, with 6 bases in between. The CDR3 has 11 amino acids. CDR1 is DFQATT and CDR2 is SNEGSKA in the germline V gene (reference sequence). For the CDR3, the DNA is TGCAGTCCTCGTAGCACAGATACGCAGTATTTT. Encoded protein: CSPRSTDTQYF.

The sample holds many counts of this clonotype. The J gene is TRBJ1-5, the V gene TRBV27; tentatively, D is TRBD1 (5 bases). CDR3 length equals 13 residues. Deletions cut 6 bases from V and 8 bases from J, with 14 bases between. Germline-derived CDR1 and CDR2 are MNHEY and SMNVEV (reference sequence). The CDR3, as DNA: TGTGCCAGCAGCCTCAGGGCTAGGGAGCCCCAGCATTTT. Translation: CASSLRAREPQHF.

This clonotype was observed a few times. V is TRBV20-1 and J is TRBJ2-7, with D possibly being TRBD1 (5 bases). Trimming took 0 bases from V and 1 from J, leaving 10 bases between them. The CDR3 covers 14 residues. The V gene's germline CDR1 is DFQATT and CDR2 SNEGSKA (reference sequence). The CDR3 nucleotides are TGCAGTGCTAGAGATCGCAGGGCTTCCTACGAGCAGTACTTC. Translating it yields CSARDRRASYEQYF.

This clonotype has more than one count but fewer than ten. The chain employs TRBV28 and TRBJ2-5; D is possibly TRBD1 (5 bases). Trimming took 3 bases from V and 0 from J, leaving 17 bases between them. CDR1 and CDR2 (germline): MDHEN, SYDVKM. The CDR3 consists of 17 residues. The CDR3 protein is CASSFLDNLKYQETQYF. Written as DNA, the CDR3 is TGTGCCAGCAGTTTTTTGGACAACCTTAAGTACCAAGAGACCCAGTACTTC.

This clonotype has more than one count but fewer than ten. V is TRBV4-1 and J is TRBJ2-7, with a weak D call TRBD1 (5 bases). Trimming took off 4 bases at V and 5 bases at J, with 15 bases between the two ends. The CDR3 loop spans 14 amino acids. Germline values: CDR1 MGHRA, CDR2 YSYEKL. The CDR3 sequence: CASSLGQIGHEQYF. CDR3 coding DNA: TGCGCCAGCAGCCTCGGACAAATCGGCCACGAGCAGTACTTC.